The source of this T cell receptor (beta chain) is a study of T cells in Graves' hyperthyroidism and ophthalmopathy. Regarding the study as a whole: The majority of expanded thyroid clonotypes above 0.001 also appeared in blood. With a median lead of around 6.7 months before onset, the model predicted ophthalmopathy.

TCR beta CDR3 regions were amplified from RNA transcripts. First-round RT-PCR of the TCR CDR3 relied on the HTBI primer set. One entry per CDR3 protein, called by TCRdb with MiXCR from the multiplex PCR reads. Here the sample spans fewer than 550,000 distinct CDR3 sequences, 15% to 19% being singletons. Hyperthyroidism was newly diagnosed in patients aged 18 to 65 (duration under 2 months). The study based diagnoses on clinical symptoms, serum thyroxine and TRAb, thyroid ultrasound and orbital computed tomography. V shed 3 bases and J 4 bases; nucleotides not matched to a gene: 8. CDR1 is DFQATT, CDR2 SNEGSKA, per germline (reference sequence). This CDR3 region has 16 residues. Comment on this clonotype: Its antigen is undetermined.

Sequencing was performed on blood. The receptor's source is a woman under 30 with Graves' hyperthyroidism. The rearrangement links TRBV20-1 to TRBJ2-3; TRBD2 matches at 12 bases. The CDR3 DNA sequence: TGCAGTGCTAGCTTCGGACTAGCGGGATTGGCAGATACGCAGTATTTT. The encoded protein is CSASFGLAGLADTQYF.